This note documents a single T cell receptor beta chain sequence. These data originate in a study of shared clonotypes between healthy human individuals. Turning to the study itself: Per donor, CD8 memory used one plate, CD8 naive used two, CD4 memory used three and CD4 naive used three.

CDR1 and CDR2 (germline): SGHRS, YFSETQ. This CDR3 is built from 14 residues. V shed 2 bases and J shed 6 bases, with 15 bases lying between them. Only in-frame clones appear in the TCRdb table, and some are missing; sequencing was by immunoSEQ multiplex PCR. The table records 2 million to 3 million clones, 90% to 95% of them present only once. Input material: naive CD4+ T cells sorted from blood. Subset: CD45RA+ positively selected. The chain has TRBV5-1 and TRBJ2-7, with D possibly matching TRBD1 (6 bases). This TCR came from a man aged 18-30 years in good health. In DNA, the CDR3 is TGCGCCAGCAGCTTAGGCCAGGGGTGGGGCGAGCAGTACTTC. Translated, it gives CASSLGQGWGEQYF.